Presented here are 15 T cell receptor beta chains from one specimen sequenced in a study of blood T cell repertoires in COVID-19. This table comes from immunoSEQ multiplex PCR, and its TCRdb copy is limited to in-frame clones, with some not included. The sample carries about 100,000 clones, about 86% recorded once. The sample comprised peripheral blood. These receptors originate from a human donor in a cohort sampled during active COVID-19.

The J gene is TRBJ2-1, the V gene TRBV5-1; 10 bases agree with TRBD2. The CDR3 loop spans 15 amino acids. V dropped 1 base and J dropped 6; count of bases not matched to a gene: 4. The germline V gene has CDR1 SGHRS and CDR2 YFSETQ. The CDR3 sequence: CASSLLASGGNEQFF. The CDR3, as DNA: TGCGCCAGCAGCTTGTTGGCTAGCGGGGGCAATGAGCAGTTCTTC.

The chain uses TRBV9 and TRBJ2-7; tentative D call: TRBD1 (6 bases). Germline assignment: CDR1 SGDLS and CDR2 YYNGEE. Trimming took off 0 bases at V and 6 bases at J, with 13 bases between the two ends. The CDR3 is made up of 14 amino acids. The CDR3 reads CASSVDGSRGEQYF. In nucleotides, the CDR3 is TGTGCCAGCAGCGTAGACGGTAGCAGGGGCGAGCAGTACTTC. The entire variable domain, with the rest obtained from reference TRBV9 and TRBJ2-7, is as follows: DSGVTQTPKHLITATGQRVTLRCSPRSGDLSVYWYQQSLDQGLQFLIQYYNGEERAKGNILERFSAQQFPDLHSELNLSSLELGDSALYFCASSVDGSRGEQYFGPGTRLTVT.

The chain has TRBV9 and TRBJ2-1, with 14 bases lining up with TRBD2. V lost 3 bases, J lost 2 bases, and 16 bases stayed unmatched. Germline-derived CDR1 and CDR2 are SGDLS and YYNGEE. CDR3 length: 21 residues. The CDR3 sequence: CASSAVGGTSGSPGAYNEQFF. Written as DNA, the CDR3 is TGTGCCAGCAGCGCCGTCGGCGGGACTAGCGGGAGCCCAGGGGCCTACAATGAGCAGTTCTTC.

This chain links TRBV5-4 with TRBJ2-2; TRBD2 matches 7 bases. Trimming took 3 bases from V and 6 from J; bases not matched to a gene: 14. This CDR3 contains 17 residues. Looked up from germline, CDR1 is SGHNT and CDR2 is YYREEE (reference sequence). For the CDR3, the DNA is TGTGCCAGCAGCTCCCCCCCTGGCGGGAGAGGCCCCGGGGAGCTGTTTTTT. Protein: CASSSPPGGRGPGELFF.

This clone was observed a single time. The chain is built from TRBV19 and TRBJ2-1; 8 bases match TRBD2. The CDR3 loop spans 12 amino acids. In germline, CDR1 is LNHDA, CDR2 SQIVND (reference sequence). The trim removed 9 bases at V and 4 bases at J, leaving 2 bases unmatched. For the CDR3, the DNA is TGTGCCAGCCGGGGGGGGTACAATGAGCAGTTCTTC. Amino acid sequence: CASRGGYNEQFF.

The CDR3 spells CASTSQGFSVAEAFF. The CDR3 region has the DNA TGCGCCAGCACATCCCAGGGTTTCTCTGTCGCTGAAGCTTTCTTT. V and J are TRBV5-1 and TRBJ1-1, with TRBD1 as a possible D gene (5 bases). Germline V gives CDR1 SGHRS, CDR2 YFSETQ. The V gene lost 6 bases and the J gene lost 6 bases, with 21 bases spanning the gap. The CDR3 length is 15 residues. Full variable domain (outside the CDR3, taken from reference TRBV5-1 and TRBJ1-1): KAGVTQTPRYLIKTRGQQVTLSCSPISGHRSVSWYQQTPGQGLQFLFEYFSETQRNKGNFPGRFSGRQFSNSRSEMNVSTLELGDSALYLCASTSQGFSVAEAFFGQGTRLTVV.

Of note for this clone: Distinct nucleotide sequences in the sample also encode this CDR3. The chain recombines TRBV12-3 or TRBV12-4 with TRBJ2-7, with D tentatively TRBD1 (6 bases). With 6 bases removed from V and 5 bases from J, the gap between germline ends came to 11 bases. This CDR3 has 12 amino acids. DNA of the CDR3: TGTGCCAGCAGCCCAGGGGTCCACGAGCAGTACTTC. Residues: CASSPGVHEQYF.

The chain recombines TRBV6-4 with TRBJ2-3; 8 nucleotides line up with TRBD2. V trimming: 2 bases; J trimming: 5 bases; junction bases outside the gene matches: 6. This CDR3 has 15 residues. Germline values: CDR1 MRHNA, CDR2 SNTAGT. CDR3 in amino acids: CASSDPGLAVDTQYF. The CDR3 DNA reads as TGTGCCAGCAGTGACCCTGGACTAGCCGTAGATACGCAGTATTTT.

The J gene is TRBJ1-5, the V gene TRBV19; 7 nucleotides agree with TRBD1. Germline V gene data show CDR1 as LNHDA and CDR2 as SQIVND (reference sequence). V lost 7 bases and J lost 3; bases outside the gene matches: 21. The CDR3 length is 19 residues. The CDR3 region is CASNNKRAGGIRPNQPQHF. CDR3 nucleotide sequence: TGTGCCAGTAACAATAAGAGAGCAGGGGGAATTAGGCCCAATCAGCCCCAGCATTTT. Full variable domain (outside the CDR3, taken from reference TRBV19 and TRBJ1-5): DGGITQSPKYLFRKEGQNVTLSCEQNLNHDAMYWYRQDPGQGLRLIYYSQIVNDFQKGDIAEGYSVSREKKESFPLTVTSAQKNPTAFYLCASNNKRAGGIRPNQPQHFGDGTRLSIL.

The chain links TRBV14 to TRBJ2-7, with TRBD2 matching over 11 bases. Trimming removed 1 base from V and 3 bases from J; junction bases left unmatched: 14. CDR3 length: 19 amino acids. Germline V lookup: CDR1 SGHDN, CDR2 FVKESK. The CDR3 sequence: CASSQALGGGTSGGYEQYF. The CDR3 DNA reads as TGTGCCAGCAGCCAAGCGCTCGGAGGGGGGACTAGCGGTGGCTACGAGCAGTACTTC.

The chain uses TRBV7-9 and TRBJ2-7; TRBD1 aligns across 8 bases. Germline CDR1 SEHNR, CDR2 FQNEAQ (reference sequence). The CDR3 extends over 15 amino acids. After removal of 0 bases from V and 1 base from J, the junction contained 2 bases not matched to a gene. CDR3 coding DNA: TGTGCCAGCAGCTTAGCTCAGGGGGCTTCCTACGAGCAGTACTTC. The encoded protein is CASSLAQGASYEQYF.

In its sample, this clone ranks as medium-sized (0.01 to 0.1%). CDR3 sequence (DNA): TGTGCCAGCAGCCGCGACCGGGATAAATTTACCTCACCCCTCCACTTT. It specifies CASSRDRDKFTSPLHF. The V and J genes are TRBV4-2 and TRBJ1-6; no clear D. Germline assignment: CDR1 LGHNA and CDR2 YNFKEQ. Trimming took 4 bases from V and 10 from J, leaving 20 bases between them. The CDR3 is 16 residues long.

This rearrangement joins TRBV5-1 to TRBJ1-2; 7 bases map to TRBD1. V gave up 4 bases and J gave up 6 bases; unmatched junction bases: 9. CDR1 is SGHRS and CDR2 is YFSETQ in the germline V gene. This CDR3 has 14 amino acids. The CDR3 region is CASSPLTGKDGYTF. The CDR3 bases are TGCGCCAGCAGCCCACTGACAGGGAAGGATGGCTACACCTTC. The full variable domain, completed using reference TRBV5-1 and TRBJ1-2, is KAGVTQTPRYLIKTRGQQVTLSCSPISGHRSVSWYQQTPGQGLQFLFEYFSETQRNKGNFPGRFSGRQFSNSRSEMNVSTLELGDSALYLCASSPLTGKDGYTFGSGTRLTVV.

The chain has TRBV9 and TRBJ2-3; 8 positions agree with TRBD2. This CDR3 region has 17 residues. V gave up 7 bases and J gave up 1 base; unmatched junction bases: 14. The germline V gene has CDR1 SGDLS and CDR2 YYNGEE. CDR3 bases: TGTGCCAGCGGTGGGGCGGGAGGTTGGAGCGGCACAGATACGCAGTATTTT. Encoded protein: CASGGAGGWSGTDTQYF.

This rearrangement joins TRBV15 to TRBJ1-6; D ambiguous. The ends were cut back, 2 bases at V and 8 bases at J, with 7 bases in the middle. This CDR3 comprises 13 residues. Germline V lookup: CDR1 LNHNV, CDR2 YYDKDF (reference sequence). CDR3 sequence (DNA): TGTGCCACCAGCAGAAAGCAGGATTCACCCCTCCACTTT. It yields the protein CATSRKQDSPLHF.